This T cell receptor beta chain was captured by sequencing in a study of PD-L1 blockade in urothelial cancer. About the study: Analyses used blood from 3 weeks (second dose) and 6 weeks after treatment start. Findings and limits, study-wide: Below-median pretreatment blood TCR clonality was associated with improved progression-free and overall survival.

Synthetic analogs of TCR templates were spiked into every PCR. Repertoires were generated with immunoSEQ multiplex PCR, while TCRdb's copy carries only in-frame clones and drops some. The sample includes about 91,000 clones, 83% of them seen just once. With regard to this clone: As yet, its antigen is unknown.

The V gene's germline CDR1 is SGHDT and CDR2 YYEEEE. This CDR3 spans 13 amino acids. V lost 4 bases and J 5 bases, leaving 9 bases between the germline ends. As to time point: peripheral blood 6 weeks after treatment start. For each patient, 1 to 8 samples were obtained, pretreatment and on-treatment. The gene calls are TRBV5-6 and TRBJ2-2; D possibly corresponds to TRBD1 (5 bases). Sample: PBMCs, taken around atezolizumab (anti-PD-L1) treatment. This sequence originates from a man in his 70s with urothelial cancer. As DNA, the CDR3 is TGTGCCAGCAGCCAGCAGGGTACCGGGGAGCTGTTTTTT. Protein: CASSQQGTGELFF.